This T cell receptor (beta chain) was recovered during a study of shared T cell receptors in the human thymus. The CDR3 sequence is 17 residues long. Trimming pared 0 bases from V and 5 bases from J, leaving 19 bases between. Germline V CDR1 and CDR2: LGHNA, YSLEER. Here immunoSEQ multiplex PCR was the method, and the copy in TCRdb shows in-frame clones only, minus some. This table has some 760,000 clones, 70% to 90% appearing once. This sample was shared with a second study, whose subject was human thymus T cells. That publication notes: Finnish infants who were healthy and having corrective surgery for congenital heart defects made up the donors. Corrective cardiac operations yielded the resected thymus tissue. Blood and thymic repertoires both appeared biased in V and J gene usage. Unrelated individuals reportedly shared highly overlapping thymic TCR repertoires.

The chain uses TRBV4-3 and TRBJ1-2; D may be TRBD1 (6 bases). Material: thymocytes. The TCR was taken from a girl less than two years old with a congenital heart defect. Here the CDR3 DNA reads TGCGCCAGCAGCCAAGATGTCAGGCAGGGGCGCCCGTATGGCTACACCTTC. Its translation is CASSQDVRQGRPYGYTF.